The 18 T cell receptor beta chains in this list originate from one sample, sequenced in a study of blood T cell repertoires in COVID-19. Libraries were prepared by immunoSEQ multiplex PCR; TCRdb keeps only in-frame clonotypes and omits some of them. The sample contains just over 350,000 clones, 86% of which appear only once. Source material: peripheral blood. The receptors were gathered from a woman aged 55 to 70 with COVID-19, enrolled during active disease.

The chain uses TRBV6-5 and TRBJ1-2, with 7 bases matching TRBD1. The CDR3 loop spans 12 amino acids. Unmatched junction bases numbered 6, after V lost 6 bases and J lost 8 bases. Germline V lookup: CDR1 MNHEY, CDR2 SVGAGI. The CDR3 loop is CASRRDSSGYTF. CDR3 nucleotide sequence: TGTGCCAGCAGACGGGACAGCTCGGGCTACACCTTC.

Details on this clone: Within the sample, other DNA sequences also encode this same CDR3. V is TRBV7-6 and J is TRBJ2-7, with 7 bases identical to TRBD1. This CDR3 is 13 amino acids long. Germline CDR1 reads SGHVS; CDR2 reads FNYEAQ. Unmatched junction bases numbered 6, after V lost 9 bases and J lost 1 base. The DNA for the CDR3 is TGTGCCAGTTCCACGGGACAGTCCTACGAGCAGTACTTC. Translating gives CASSTGQSYEQYF.

As to this clone: This specimen includes other DNA sequences encoding the same CDR3. V gene TRBV13 combines with J gene TRBJ2-7; 7 nucleotides match TRBD2. The V gene end was trimmed by 5 bases and the J gene end by 7 bases; junction bases not matched to a gene: 5. CDR3 size: 12 residues. Germline-derived CDR1 and CDR2 are PRHDT and FYEKMQ (reference sequence). This CDR3 reads CASSLGRGEQYF. CDR3 DNA: TGTGCCAGCAGCCTGGGGAGGGGTGAGCAGTACTTC.

The chain links TRBV4-3 to TRBJ2-2; D unresolved. Trimming took off 2 bases at V and 7 bases at J, with 8 bases between the two ends. The CDR3 loop spans 13 amino acids. Looked up from germline, CDR1 is LGHNA and CDR2 is YSLEER. The CDR3 region is CASSQHHGGELFF. The CDR3 nucleotides read TGCGCCAGCAGCCAACACCACGGCGGGGAGCTGTTTTTT.

For the CDR3, the DNA is TGTGCCAGCAGTTCCCCGAGCGGGGGTCCTTCCTACGAGCAGTACTTC. Translated, it gives CASSSPSGGPSYEQYF. The rearrangement joins TRBV6-5 to TRBJ2-7, with 8 bases identical to TRBD2. Germline CDR1 and CDR2: MNHEY and SVGAGI. V gave up 4 bases and J gave up 1 base; unmatched junction bases: 9. This CDR3 contains 16 residues.

This clone appeared a single time. The chain's CDR3 is CASSPSSARTQYF. The CDR3 coding sequence is TGTGCCAGCAGTCCTTCTTCCGCGAGAACCCAGTACTTC. V usage is TRBV6-5 and J usage is TRBJ2-5; D unclear. Germline values: CDR1 MNHEY, CDR2 SVGAGI. Trimming shortened V by 5 bases and J by 8 bases, and 15 bases separated the two germline ends. The CDR3 length is 13 residues.

The chain links TRBV11-2 to TRBJ2-1; the D gene is possibly TRBD2 (6 bases). Per germline, CDR1 SGHAT and CDR2 FQNNGV. V lost 3 bases to trimming and J lost 9 bases, with 15 bases between them. This CDR3 comprises 14 residues. The CDR3 region is CASSLTVSRGEQFF. The CDR3 nucleotides are TGTGCCAGCAGCTTGACAGTTTCGCGGGGTGAGCAGTTCTTC.

This chain joins TRBV5-5 and TRBJ2-1; possible D gene TRBD1, 5 bases. Trimming pared 4 bases from V and 8 bases from J, leaving 10 bases between. Germline V gives CDR1 SGHKS, CDR2 YYEKEE (reference sequence). The CDR3 has 12 residues. CDR3 region: CASSLNRYEQFF. CDR3 DNA sequence: TGTGCCAGCAGCCTAAACAGGTATGAGCAGTTCTTC.

The chain has TRBV6-2 or TRBV6-3 and TRBJ1-1; D is possibly TRBD1 (5 bases). V dropped 4 bases and J dropped 11 bases, with 11 bases sitting between them. CDR1 and CDR2 (germline): MNHEY, SVGEGT. The CDR3 contains 11 residues. The CDR3 spells CASSSDKKAFF. DNA for the CDR3: TGTGCCAGCAGTTCGGACAAAAAGGCTTTCTTT.

V and J are TRBV13 and TRBJ2-1; TRBD1 matches 10 bases. The V gene end was trimmed by 3 bases and the J gene end by 8 bases; junction bases not matched to a gene: 10. The germline CDR1 and CDR2 sequences are PRHDT and FYEKMQ (reference sequence). CDR3 length equals 16 residues. The CDR3 DNA reads as TGTGCCAGCAGCTTTCTCCCGGGACAGGGGTCCCATGAGCAGTTCTTC. It encodes CASSFLPGQGSHEQFF.

This clone was seen once. V is TRBV3-1 (or the pseudogene TRBV3-2) and J is TRBJ1-2; TRBD1 matches at 9 bases. The germline CDR1 and CDR2 sequences are LGHDT and YNNKEL (reference sequence). The CDR3 sequence is 15 residues long. V shed 4 bases, J shed 6 bases, and the junction held 9 bases outside the gene matches. The CDR3 loop reads CASSLLGQGPDGYTF. The CDR3 DNA reads TGTGCCAGCAGCCTCTTAGGACAGGGGCCAGATGGCTACACCTTC.

J is TRBJ1-5 and V is TRBV14; D not certain. The length of the CDR3 is 12 residues. V was clipped by 1 base and J by 4 bases, with 2 bases between them. Germline lookup yields CDR1 SGHDN and CDR2 FVKESK. DNA for the CDR3: TGTGCCAGCAGCCAAGCAAATCAGCCCCAGCATTTT. This encodes CASSQANQPQHF.

V and J are TRBV15 and TRBJ2-5; 7 bases match TRBD2. Germline CDR1 LNHNV, CDR2 YYDKDF (reference sequence). This CDR3 has 16 residues. Trimming took 5 bases from V and 9 from J; bases not matched to a gene: 18. CDR3 DNA sequence: TGTGCCACCAGCCCCGGGGGAACGTCGGGGGGAAGGGCCCAGTACTTC. Its protein product is CATSPGGTSGGRAQYF.

This clone was observed a few times. The chain couples TRBV5-4 to TRBJ2-2, with TRBD2 matching 9 bases. This CDR3 region has 16 residues. CDR1 SGHNT and CDR2 YYREEE come from the germline V gene (reference sequence). Trimming took 4 bases from V and 1 from J; bases not matched to a gene: 5. The CDR3 loop is CASSPRAGGNTGELFF. The CDR3 nucleotides are TGTGCCAGCAGCCCCCGAGCGGGGGGGAACACCGGGGAGCTGTTTTTT.

The chain employs TRBV3-1 (or the pseudogene TRBV3-2) and TRBJ2-5; perhaps TRBD2 as D (6 bases). The ends were cut back, 4 bases at V and 7 bases at J, with 19 bases in the middle. The CDR3 spans 15 residues. CDR1 LGHDT and CDR2 YNNKEL come from the germline V gene (reference sequence). CDR3 loop: CASSPRWDSLGTQYF. The CDR3, as DNA: TGTGCCAGCAGCCCCCGGTGGGACTCCCTGGGGACCCAGTACTTC.

The chain has TRBV6-5 and TRBJ1-2; 10 nucleotides line up with TRBD1. This CDR3 region has 14 residues. Germline lookup yields CDR1 MNHEY and CDR2 SVGAGI. With V trimmed by 6 bases and J by 5 bases, 6 bases remained unmatched. CDR3 DNA: TGTGCCAGCAGGCTCGGGACAGGGGTTTATGGCTACACCTTC. It is translated as CASRLGTGVYGYTF.

The chain recombines TRBV27 with TRBJ1-1, with 7 nucleotides matching TRBD1. The CDR3 loop spans 15 amino acids. J lost 0 bases, V lost 6 bases, and 7 bases had no gene match. Germline values: CDR1 MNHEY, CDR2 SMNVEV (reference sequence). CDR3 loop: CASRRGGGVNTEAFF. CDR3 nucleotide sequence: TGTGCCAGCAGGCGAGGAGGGGGCGTGAACACTGAAGCTTTCTTT.

This chain uses TRBV7-2 with TRBJ2-2, with TRBD1 matching 7 bases. Trimming took 8 bases from V and 7 from J; bases not matched to a gene: 7. This CDR3 has 13 residues. Germline loops: CDR1 SGHTA, CDR2 FQGNSA. The CDR3 reads CASSDRLHGELFF. The CDR3 DNA is TGTGCCAGCTCGGACAGGTTGCACGGGGAGCTGTTTTTT.